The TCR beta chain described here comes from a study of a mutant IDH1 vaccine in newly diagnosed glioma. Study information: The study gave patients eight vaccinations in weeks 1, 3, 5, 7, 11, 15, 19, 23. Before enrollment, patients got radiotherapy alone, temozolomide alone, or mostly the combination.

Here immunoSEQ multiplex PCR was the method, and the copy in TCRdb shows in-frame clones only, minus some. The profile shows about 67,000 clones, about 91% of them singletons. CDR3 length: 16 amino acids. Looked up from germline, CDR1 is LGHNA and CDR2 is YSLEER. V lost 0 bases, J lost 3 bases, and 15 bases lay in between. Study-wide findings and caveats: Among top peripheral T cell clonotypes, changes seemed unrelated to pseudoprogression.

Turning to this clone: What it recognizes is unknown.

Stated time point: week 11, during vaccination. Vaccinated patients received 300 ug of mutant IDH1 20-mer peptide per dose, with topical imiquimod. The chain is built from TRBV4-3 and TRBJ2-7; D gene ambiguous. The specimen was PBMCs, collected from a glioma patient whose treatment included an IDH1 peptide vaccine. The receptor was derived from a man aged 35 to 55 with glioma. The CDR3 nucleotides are TGCGCCAGCAGCCAAGATTACGACAAAACCTTCTACGAGCAGTACTTC. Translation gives CASSQDYDKTFYEQYF.